This note documents a single TCR beta chain sequence. The targeted sequencing depth was 1 in 200,000 to 1 in 1 million T cells. Produced via immunoSEQ multiplex PCR; TCRdb's table is partial and in-frame only. Here the sample spans approximately 120,000 clones, roughly 84% being singletons. The data originate from a study of cytotoxic CD8 clonotypes in ibrutinib-treated CLL. Across the whole study: With a range of 6 to 36, the median treatment time before response samples were taken was over 9 months.

The CDR3 sequence is 18 residues long. Trimming removed 2 bases at V and 3 bases at J, with 17 bases between. This material consisted of PBMCs, taken after 24 months of ibrutinib treatment. This receptor was identified in a human donor with chronic lymphocytic leukemia. J is TRBJ2-6 and V is TRBV23-1; D is uncertain. TRBV23-1 is recorded as an ORF, its role being uncertain. The DNA for the CDR3 is TGCGCCAGCAGTCAAACGGGTTCCAGACCGGGTGGGGCCAACGTCCTGACTTTC. This codes for CASSQTGSRPGGANVLTF.